This TCR beta chain was sequenced for a study of beta chain features in type 1 diabetes. The study, taken as a whole, reports: Within patients, naive, central memory and Treg TCRB repertoires seemed more similar than within healthy donors. Shortening that was moderate but significant affected the TCRB CDR3s of Type 1 diabetes patients in all four CD4+ subsets.

Germline loops: CDR1 SGHVS, CDR2 FQNEAQ. The CDR3 covers 15 residues. V lost 1 base, J lost 1 base, and 10 bases lay in between. Of the isolated RNA, all was reverse transcribed, and so the sequenced material was expressed TCRB transcripts. Naive, central memory and regulatory T cell samples yielded about 4 million reads on average. TCRdb's copy holds only in-frame clones and misses some; the assay was immunoSEQ multiplex PCR. The sample lists some 330,000 clones; around 12% were seen once. About this clone: Its specificity is not known.

V usage is TRBV7-8 and J usage is TRBJ1-1, with D tentatively TRBD1 (5 bases). Sequenced sample: naive CD4+ T cells from blood. The sequence came from a woman aged 18-29 years with type 1 diabetes. The CDR3 DNA reads TGTGCCAGCAGCTTAGGCAGGGTCGGGAACACTGAAGCTTTCTTT. This sequence encodes CASSLGRVGNTEAFF.